Listed below are T cell receptor beta chains from one sample, sequenced in a study of vaccination and CD4 T cells after COVID-19. TCRdb reprocessed the PCR reads via MiXCR and lists one record per CDR3 protein. The sample contains approximately 3,700 distinct CDR3 sequences, roughly 23% of which appear only once. These receptors' antigens are unknown. Sequenced material: CD4+ T cells from blood, cultured in vitro. The receptor source for this set is a human donor in good health. CDR3s leave out the opening cysteine and the closing phenylalanine or tryptophan. A D gene is named only where the DNA matches it firmly. Clone size is shown for a subset of rows, as once, few, many or a class of expanded clone.

clone_size,j_call,v_call,d_call,cdr3_aa
-,TRBJ1-2,TRBV14,-,ASSHPDSHYGYT
-,TRBJ1-5,TRBV20-1,-,SARSDRNQPQH
few,TRBJ2-1,TRBV19,TRBD2,ASSTQRGGSYNEQF
medium-sized,TRBJ1-2,TRBV10-1,-,ASSYRSNYGYT
few,TRBJ2-7,TRBV6-1,TRBD1,ASSQGQGREQY
medium-sized,TRBJ1-1,TRBV7-6,-,ASSLARGREAF
-,TRBJ2-2,TRBV20-1,-,SARDPVTGELF
-,TRBJ1-5,TRBV6-1,TRBD1,ASRRDRYQPQH
-,TRBJ2-1,TRBV24-1,-,ATSDPSQWVNEQF
-,TRBJ2-3,TRBV11-2,-,ASSPYTLTEATDTQY
-,TRBJ2-1,TRBV20-1,TRBD2,SASSGRGRALEQF
-,TRBJ1-4,TRBV2,-,ASSPLVGGEKLF
few,TRBJ2-7,TRBV19,-,ASSTDWTTYEQY
-,TRBJ2-3,TRBV7-9,-,ASSSLRDTQY
medium-sized,TRBJ2-3,TRBV11-2,-,ASSLLPGTDTQY
few,TRBJ2-3,TRBV6-1,TRBD1,ASSPDRASTDTQY
-,TRBJ2-1,TRBV19,-,ASSLSIQLYNEQF
-,TRBJ2-5,TRBV25-1,-,ASSAPAEETQY
-,TRBJ2-1,TRBV19,TRBD2,ASSLGLAGGPSSYNEQF
-,TRBJ2-2,TRBV30,-,ALDRSNTGELF
-,TRBJ1-2,TRBV5-1,-,ASSFPGAYGYT
few,TRBJ2-5,TRBV7-2,-,ASSSAGQTQETQY
-,TRBJ2-7,TRBV10-3,-,AISESTRRGDYEQY
-,TRBJ2-3,TRBV7-2,TRBD2,ASSPHSSGGGTDTQY
-,TRBJ2-1,TRBV20-1,TRBD2,SARSGGGRNEQF
few,TRBJ1-1,TRBV12-3/TRBV12-4,-,ASSFGGANTEAF
-,TRBJ1-5,TRBV5-1,-,ASSLGWGGEAQPQH
once,TRBJ1-5,TRBV7-2,TRBD1,ASSPQTGSNQPQH
-,TRBJ2-1,TRBV12-3/TRBV12-4,-,ASTPSSYNEQF
few,TRBJ1-2,TRBV9,TRBD1,ASSLRQGGYGYT
-,TRBJ2-2,TRBV29-1,TRBD2,SGRGGANTGELF
few,TRBJ1-2,TRBV9,-,ASSVEGLGYT
few,TRBJ2-5,TRBV27,TRBD1,ASSPRGLDRGRPETQY
-,TRBJ2-7,TRBV5-1,-,ASSLVHPYEQY
few,TRBJ1-6,TRBV6-1,-,ASTRGRSPLH
medium-sized,TRBJ1-5,TRBV6-1,-,AVPGPGLSNQPQH
large,TRBJ2-5,TRBV7-9,-,ASSLRASLGTQY
-,TRBJ2-7,TRBV10-3,-,AISESRGPSHEQY
-,TRBJ1-2,TRBV18,-,ASSPDRNKYGYT
-,TRBJ1-2,TRBV5-1,TRBD1,ASSSNPRTGGHGYT
-,TRBJ1-2,TRBV27,TRBD1,ASTLRTGLFGESGYT
-,TRBJ1-1,TRBV28,TRBD1,AGTWTGIENTEAF
few,TRBJ2-6,TRBV19,TRBD1,ASSSRPGQGTSGANVLT
-,TRBJ2-7,TRBV14,-,ASSPRRDSSYEQY
-,TRBJ1-3,TRBV28,-,ASSFVYSNSGNTIY
-,TRBJ1-1,TRBV20-1,-,SADTDTYLNTEAF
-,TRBJ2-2,TRBV6-5,TRBD1,ASSYQQGVTGELF
-,TRBJ1-1,TRBV28,-,ASTTTPRGGPNTEAF
-,TRBJ2-7,TRBV28,TRBD1,ASSAVGTGDAYEQY
-,TRBJ2-7,TRBV6-1,-,ASSEMQREQY
once,TRBJ2-1,TRBV30,TRBD2,AWSVGHPGGIYNEQF
-,TRBJ2-1,TRBV7-3,-,ASSLNPTSTYNEQF
-,TRBJ2-1,TRBV9,TRBD1,ASSEQGTEQF
medium-sized,TRBJ1-2,TRBV20-1,-,SASLQVSDGYT
-,TRBJ2-1,TRBV2,TRBD2,ATRLAGNNEQF
few,TRBJ1-5,TRBV6-2/TRBV6-3,TRBD1,ASRSTGQGAGQPQH
-,TRBJ1-1,TRBV6-5,-,ASSYGRGARDTEAF
medium-sized,TRBJ2-2,TRBV7-3,-,ASSLGPGELF
-,TRBJ1-5,TRBV18,TRBD1,ASSPDRGEQPQH
few,TRBJ1-2,TRBV7-6,TRBD1,ASSPQGNYGYT